Described below is a single TCR beta chain sequence and its context. This table comes from immunoSEQ multiplex PCR, and its TCRdb copy is limited to in-frame clones, with some not included. The sample shows about 86,000 clones, under 95% of them seen only once. The sample belongs to a study of OX40 agonist ivuxolimab in advanced cancers. V lost 4 bases and J lost 2, with 12 bases in between. The V gene's germline CDR1 is SGHTA and CDR2 FQGNSA. The CDR3 extends over 15 amino acids. The chain employs TRBV7-2 and TRBJ2-1, with a tentative D call TRBD1 (6 bases). The sequence was collected from an adult with an advanced solid tumor such as melanoma, head and neck, liver or kidney cancer. The sequencing used CD4+ or CD8+ T cells sorted from blood, collected in a trial of the OX40 agonist ivuxolimab. As DNA, the CDR3 is TGTGCCAGCAGCTCCCGAGGGGGAACCTACAATGAGCAGTTCTTC. As protein: CASSSRGGTYNEQFF.